The rows below give T cell receptor beta chains drawn from one sample of a study of CD8 T cells in Susac syndrome. TCRdb reprocessed the immunoSEQ multiplex PCR reads via MiXCR and lists one record per CDR3 protein. Among hundreds of thousands of distinct CDR3 sequences listed, roughly 85% were seen once. Sequencing was carried out using CD8+ T cells from PBMCs. Receptor source: a human donor with multiple sclerosis. Each CDR3 is given with its conserved first and last residue. D genes are given only for firm matches. The listing skips clone size in some rows; elsewhere it reads once, few, many or a size class.

v_call	j_call	clone_size	d_call	cdr3_aa	cdr3_nt
TRBV27	TRBJ2-7	NA	TRBD2	CATRPTSVAYEQYF	TGTGCCACCAGACCCACTAGCGTCGCCTACGAGCAGTACTTC
TRBV3-1	TRBJ2-4	NA	TRBD2	CASSQEQSGGGQNIQYF	TGTGCCAGCAGCCAAGAGCAGTCGGGCGGGGGTCAAAACATTCAGTACTTC
TRBV19	TRBJ2-3	NA	TRBD1	CASRNRGADTQYF	TGTGCCAGTAGAAACAGGGGGGCAGATACGCAGTATTTT
TRBV5-1	TRBJ2-4	NA	TRBD1	CASTGQGAAKNIQYF	TGCGCCAGCACAGGACAGGGGGCGGCCAAAAACATTCAGTACTTC
TRBV6-1	TRBJ1-5	NA	NA	CASRTVYQPQHF	TGTGCCAGCAGAACGGTATATCAGCCCCAGCATTTT
TRBV3-1	TRBJ2-5	NA	NA	CASSYRDSSLGTQYF	TGTGCCAGCAGCTACCGGGACTCCTCGTTAGGGACCCAGTACTTC
TRBV16	TRBJ2-7	NA	NA	CASSQSGFLQKYEQYF	TGTGCCAGCAGCCAATCTGGGTTTTTACAGAAATACGAGCAGTACTTC
TRBV4-1	TRBJ2-5	NA	NA	CASSPRDYQETQYF	TGCGCCAGCAGCCCTCGGGACTACCAAGAGACCCAGTACTTC
TRBV4-2	TRBJ2-1	NA	TRBD2	CASSEAGTSGAYNEQFF	TGTGCCAGCAGCGAGGCCGGGACTAGCGGGGCCTACAATGAGCAGTTCTTC
TRBV11-2	TRBJ2-4	few	TRBD2	CASSLGEGVKNIQYF	TGTGCCAGCAGCTTAGGGGAGGGAGTCAAAAACATTCAGTACTTC
TRBV19	TRBJ2-1	once	NA	CASSIGRDHYNEQFF	TGTGCCAGTAGTATAGGCAGGGATCACTACAATGAGCAGTTCTTC
TRBV27	TRBJ2-1	NA	TRBD2	CASSPLPPAGFQFF	TGTGCCAGCAGTCCCCTGCCCCCAGCGGGGTTCCAGTTCTTC
TRBV27	TRBJ2-7	once	NA	CASSFGQMQYF	TGTGCCAGCAGTTTCGGACAGATGCAGTACTTC
TRBV30	TRBJ2-2	NA	NA	CAWVGMTGELFF	TGTGCCTGGGTTGGCATGACCGGGGAGCTGTTTTTT
TRBV20-1	TRBJ2-7	NA	NA	CSARDLETSYEQYF	TGCAGTGCTAGAGATCTGGAGACCTCCTACGAGCAGTACTTC
TRBV11-2	TRBJ2-7	NA	NA	CASSLSFDEQYF	TGTGCCAGCAGCCTCTCTTTCGACGAGCAGTACTTC
TRBV6-2/TRBV6-3	TRBJ2-3	NA	NA	CASSYSSSSDTQYF	TGTGCCAGCAGTTACTCTTCTAGCTCGGATACGCAGTATTTT